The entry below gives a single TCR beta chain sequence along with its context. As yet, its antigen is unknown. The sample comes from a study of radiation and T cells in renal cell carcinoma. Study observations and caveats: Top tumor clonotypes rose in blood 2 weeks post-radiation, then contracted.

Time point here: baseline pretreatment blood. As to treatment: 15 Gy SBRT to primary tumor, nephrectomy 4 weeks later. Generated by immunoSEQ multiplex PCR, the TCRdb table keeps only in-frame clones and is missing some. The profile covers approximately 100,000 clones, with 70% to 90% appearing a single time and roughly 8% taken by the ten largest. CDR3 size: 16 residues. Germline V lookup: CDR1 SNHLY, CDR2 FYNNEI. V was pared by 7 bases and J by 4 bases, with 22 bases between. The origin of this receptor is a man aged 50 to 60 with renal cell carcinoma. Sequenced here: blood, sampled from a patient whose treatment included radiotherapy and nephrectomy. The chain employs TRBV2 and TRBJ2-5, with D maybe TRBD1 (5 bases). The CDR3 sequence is CASNLQAPQPGETQYF. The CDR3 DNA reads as TGTGCCAGCAACCTACAGGCACCCCAACCGGGAGAGACCCAGTACTTC.